The 31 T cell receptor beta chains given below trace back to one sample, sequenced in a study of blood T cell repertoires in COVID-19. TCRdb keeps only in-frame clones here, not all; method: immunoSEQ multiplex PCR. The table shows roughly 110,000 clones, with 76% occurring only once. Sequencing was performed on peripheral blood. The source of these receptors is a man older than 75 with COVID-19, enrolled during active disease.

The chain employs TRBV7-3 and TRBJ2-1; 8 bases line up with TRBD2. Germline CDR1 SGHTA, CDR2 FQGTGA. With 1 base clipped from V and 4 bases from J, the junction kept 6 bases outside the gene matches. The CDR3 is made up of 16 amino acids. CDR3 amino acids: CASSLMGTRVYNEQFF. The CDR3 DNA follows: TGTGCCAGCAGCTTAATGGGGACTAGAGTGTACAATGAGCAGTTCTTC. Complete variable domain (other parts from reference TRBV7-3 and TRBJ2-1): GAGVSQTPSNKVTEKGKYVELRCDPISGHTALYWYRQSLGQGPEFLIYFQGTGAADDSGLPNDRFFAVRPEGSVSTLKIQRTERGDSAVYLCASSLMGTRVYNEQFFGPGTRLTVL.

V is TRBV28 and J is TRBJ2-3, with no clear D. The CDR3 has 16 residues. V was clipped by 7 bases and J by 5 bases, with 22 bases between them. The germline V gene encodes CDR1 MDHEN and CDR2 SYDVKM. CDR3 loop: CASTPSRSAQGDTQYF. Here the CDR3 DNA reads TGTGCCAGCACCCCCTCCAGAAGCGCCCAAGGAGATACGCAGTATTTT. The whole variable domain, filled in from reference TRBV28 and TRBJ2-3, reads DVKVTQSSRYLVKRTGEKVFLECVQDMDHENMFWYRQDPGLGLRLIYFSYDVKMKEKGDIPEGYSVSREKKERFSLILESASTNQTSMYLCASTPSRSAQGDTQYFGPGTRLTVL.

This chain joins TRBV7-9 and TRBJ2-2, with a possible D match to TRBD1 (5 bases). CDR3 size: 15 residues. Germline lookup yields CDR1 SEHNR and CDR2 FQNEAQ (reference sequence). Between the trimmed V and J ends, which lost 5 bases and 3 bases, there was a span of 13 bases. This CDR3 is CASSGATMYTGELFF. Here the CDR3 DNA reads TGTGCCAGCAGCGGGGCGACAATGTACACCGGGGAGCTGTTTTTT.

This clone appeared a single time. V is TRBV7-9 and J is TRBJ1-1; a weak D match, TRBD1 (5 bases). V lost 6 bases and J 1 base, leaving 9 bases between the germline ends. Looked up from germline, CDR1 is SEHNR and CDR2 is FQNEAQ (reference sequence). The CDR3 consists of 13 residues. The CDR3 nucleotides read TGTGCCAGCAGGCTCAGGGAGAACACTGAAGCTTTCTTT. This codes for CASRLRENTEAFF.

V usage is TRBV3-1 (or the pseudogene TRBV3-2) and J usage is TRBJ2-7; 7 nucleotides line up with TRBD1. The germline CDR1 and CDR2 sequences are LGHDT and YNNKEL (reference sequence). V gave up 4 bases and J gave up 3 bases; unmatched junction bases: 6. The CDR3 is 14 amino acids. Here the CDR3 reads CASSPGQGDYEQYF. CDR3 nucleotide sequence: TGTGCCAGCAGCCCGGGGCAGGGGGACTACGAGCAGTACTTC.

The chain joins TRBV5-4 to TRBJ2-1; 12 positions agree with TRBD2. J was trimmed by 5 bases and V by 4 bases; bases with no gene match: 7. The CDR3 is 16 amino acids. The germline CDR1 and CDR2 sequences are SGHNT and YYREEE (reference sequence). CDR3 sequence: CASSQDGTSGHNEQFF. CDR3 coding DNA: TGTGCCAGCAGCCAAGACGGGACTAGCGGGCACAATGAGCAGTTCTTC.

The gene calls are TRBV6-6 and TRBJ1-2; D unresolved. The CDR3 has 13 residues. Germline V CDR1 and CDR2: MNHNY, SVGAGI (reference sequence). Between the trimmed V and J ends, which lost 6 bases and 8 bases, there was a span of 16 bases. In DNA form, the CDR3 reads TGTGCCAGCAGCCGCGACGGACTAAAGGGCTACACCTTC. It yields the protein CASSRDGLKGYTF.

V and J are TRBV18 and TRBJ2-5; possibly TRBD2 for D (6 bases). The CDR3 consists of 15 residues. The germline gives CDR1 KGHSH, CDR2 LQKENI. V was pared by 2 bases and J by 8 bases, with 18 bases between. The DNA for the CDR3 is TGTGCCAGCTCACCAGAGGACTATTTACTCGGAACCCAGTACTTC. Protein product: CASSPEDYLLGTQYF.

This clone was detected a few times. This chain links TRBV5-8 with TRBJ2-1, with 13 bases identical to TRBD2. CDR3 length equals 16 residues. Germline loops: CDR1 SGHTS, CDR2 YDEGEE. Trimming removed 4 bases from V and 16 bases from J; junction bases left unmatched: 17. The DNA of the CDR3 is TGTGCCAGCAGCCAGGACGGGGGCCCCCGGACTAGCGGGAGTTTCTTC. It codes for CASSQDGGPRTSGSFF.

The CDR3 loop reads CASSVTGVNEQFF. The CDR3 region has the DNA TGTGCCAGTAGTGTAACAGGGGTCAATGAGCAGTTCTTC. The chain is built from TRBV19 and TRBJ2-1; TRBD1 matches at 7 bases. J lost 6 bases, V lost 5 bases, and 4 bases had no gene match. Germline V gives CDR1 LNHDA, CDR2 SQIVND (reference sequence). The length of the CDR3 is 13 residues.

This chain connects TRBV14 to TRBJ2-7; D not certain. CDR1 is SGHDN, CDR2 FVKESK, per germline. The CDR3 is 15 residues long. Trimming left V 0 bases short and J 3 bases short, with 12 bases between. The CDR3 DNA follows: TGTGCCAGCAGCCAAGATCGTCCTTACGGCTACGAGCAGTACTTC. Its protein is CASSQDRPYGYEQYF.

This rearrangement joins TRBV4-1 to TRBJ2-5, with TRBD2 as a possible D gene (5 bases). The V and J ends lost 2 bases and 1 base respectively, with 11 bases between them. The CDR3 totals 15 residues. CDR1 is MGHRA and CDR2 is YSYEKL in the germline V gene. This CDR3 reads CASSQFGDLQETQYF. CDR3 nucleotide sequence: TGCGCCAGCAGCCAATTCGGGGATCTCCAAGAGACCCAGTACTTC.

With regard to this clone: Other DNA sequences in the sample encode the same CDR3. The chain couples TRBV28 to TRBJ1-2, with D hard to call. V gave up 2 bases and J gave up 5 bases, with 9 bases separating them. The V gene's germline CDR1 is MDHEN and CDR2 SYDVKM. This CDR3 spans 13 amino acids. The DNA for the CDR3 is TGTGCCAGCAGTTTAGCGAGGAATTATGGCTACACCTTC. It specifies CASSLARNYGYTF.

The V call is TRBV25-1, the J call TRBJ1-2, with D perhaps matching TRBD1 (5 bases). The CDR3 runs to 14 residues. Trimming shortened V by 2 bases and J by 4 bases, and 11 bases separated the two germline ends. Germline lookup yields CDR1 MGHDK and CDR2 SYGVNS. Here the CDR3 DNA reads TGTGCCAGCAGTGAAGCCTGGGGGGGCTATGGCTACACCTTC. This gives the protein CASSEAWGGYGYTF.

This clone was picked up a small number of times. The chain carries TRBV29-1 and TRBJ1-5; TRBD1 might be the D (5 bases). The CDR3 is 11 amino acids. Trimming removed 2 bases from V and 12 bases from J, with 11 bases in between. The germline V gene has CDR1 SQVTM and CDR2 ANQGSEA. The CDR3 loop reads CSVEKIRGQHF. CDR3 in DNA: TGCAGCGTTGAAAAGATTAGGGGCCAGCATTTT.

The J gene is TRBJ2-1, the V gene TRBV7-9, with D possibly TRBD2 on 5 matching bases. CDR1 is SEHNR, CDR2 FQNEAQ, per germline (reference sequence). V lost 1 base and J lost 0, with 7 bases in between. The CDR3 sequence is 15 residues long. CDR3 region: CASSLGAGSYNEQFF. CDR3 bases: TGTGCCAGCAGCTTAGGGGCGGGCTCCTACAATGAGCAGTTCTTC.

CDR3 residues: CASSDSGGNGYTF. Here the CDR3 DNA reads TGTGCCAGCAGTGACTCCGGAGGGAATGGCTACACCTTC. V is TRBV6-4 and J is TRBJ1-2, with D unclear. Germline loops: CDR1 MRHNA, CDR2 SNTAGT. The germline V and J ends were trimmed by 0 bases and 6 bases, with 8 bases remaining between them. The CDR3 has 13 amino acids.

Only a few counts were recorded for this clone. The J gene is TRBJ1-5, the V gene TRBV24-1; D is undetermined. Trimming cost V 1 base and J 7 bases, with 4 bases left between them. CDR1 is KGHDR, CDR2 SFDVKD, per germline. This CDR3 comprises 12 residues. In DNA form, the CDR3 reads TGTGCCACCAGTGATTTCGGGCAGCCCCAGCATTTT. Translating gives CATSDFGQPQHF.

This chain connects TRBV5-1 to TRBJ2-7; 12 nucleotides align to TRBD2. CDR1 and CDR2 (germline): SGHRS, YFSETQ. The V segment lost 0 bases and the J segment 4 bases; nucleotides outside the gene matches: 5. The CDR3 is 16 amino acids. The chain's CDR3 is CASSLALAGGPYEQYF. CDR3 bases: TGCGCCAGCAGCTTGGCACTAGCGGGAGGCCCGTACGAGCAGTACTTC.

This clone was seen only once. The chain couples TRBV9 to TRBJ2-3, with D maybe TRBD1 (5 bases). The CDR3 is 15 amino acids. Germline V gene lookup returns CDR1 SGDLS and CDR2 YYNGEE. Deletions cut 0 bases from V and 0 bases from J, with 8 bases between. CDR3 protein: CASSVGRASTDTQYF. In DNA, the CDR3 is TGTGCCAGCAGCGTAGGCAGGGCTAGCACAGATACGCAGTATTTT.

The chain has TRBV5-8 and TRBJ1-2; TRBD1 might be the D (6 bases). Germline CDR1 reads SGHTS; CDR2 reads YDEGEE. CDR3 length: 16 residues. The V end was cut by 2 bases, the J end by 6 bases, with 20 bases between. In nucleotides, the CDR3 is TGTGCCAGCAGCTTAAGGCGGGGGGGCGCACTTAATGGCTACACCTTC. It encodes CASSLRRGGALNGYTF.

The chain carries TRBV7-8 and TRBJ2-3; 11 bases fit TRBD2. Germline CDR1 reads SGHVS; CDR2 reads FQNEAQ. V dropped 3 bases and J dropped 6; count of bases not matched to a gene: 2. The CDR3 sequence is 14 residues long. This CDR3 reads CASSFASGRDTQYF. CDR3 sequence (DNA): TGTGCCAGCAGCTTCGCTAGCGGGAGGGATACGCAGTATTTT.

In this sample, this clone turned up a few times. The chain recombines TRBV4-2 with TRBJ2-3; 9 nucleotides agree with TRBD2. Germline V gene data show CDR1 as LGHNA and CDR2 as YNFKEQ. Unmatched junction bases numbered 7, after V lost 0 bases and J lost 3 bases. There are 17 residues in the CDR3. CDR3 in DNA: TGTGCCAGCAGCCAAGATTACTCCAGCGGGAGGACAGATACGCAGTATTTT. This gives the protein CASSQDYSSGRTDTQYF.

This clone was seen only a few times. The V and J genes are TRBV9 and TRBJ2-1; D is possibly TRBD1 (5 bases). This CDR3 is built from 16 residues. Trimming took 0 bases from V and 4 from J, leaving 14 bases between them. Germline assignment: CDR1 SGDLS and CDR2 YYNGEE. The CDR3 nucleotides read TGTGCCAGCAGCGTAGCGGGCAGGGCTTCTTACAATGAGCAGTTCTTC. Amino acid sequence: CASSVAGRASYNEQFF. Together with reference TRBV9 and TRBJ2-1, the CDR3 gives the full variable domain: DSGVTQTPKHLITATGQRVTLRCSPRSGDLSVYWYQQSLDQGLQFLIQYYNGEERAKGNILERFSAQQFPDLHSELNLSSLELGDSALYFCASSVAGRASYNEQFFGPGTRLTVL.

In the case of this clone: A read error may produce the germline difference seen at one junction end. This sequence joins TRBV7-7 and TRBJ2-7; 8 nucleotides align to TRBD1. Germline values: CDR1 SSHAT, CDR2 FNYEAQ (reference sequence). This CDR3 contains 15 residues. The CDR3, as DNA: TGTGCTAGCAGCTTAAGGACAGGGCAAGACTACGAGCAGTACTTC. This translates into CASSLRTGQDYEQYF. Full variable domain (outside the CDR3, taken from reference TRBV7-7 and TRBJ2-7): GAGVSQSPRYKVTKRGQDVTLRCDPISSHATLYWYQQALGQGPEFLTYFNYEAQPDKSGLPSDRFSAERPEGSISTLTIQRTEQRDSAMYRCASSLRTGQDYEQYFGPGTRLTVT.

This clone occurred a few times. The rearrangement uses TRBV7-8 and TRBJ2-7; D is possibly TRBD1 (6 bases). The CDR3 is made up of 12 amino acids. Per germline, CDR1 SGHVS and CDR2 FQNEAQ. Trimming took 2 bases from V and 6 from J, leaving 8 bases between them. CDR3 loop: CASSLTGSEQYF. The CDR3 DNA reads TGTGCCAGCAGCTTAACAGGGTCCGAGCAGTACTTC. Together with reference TRBV7-8 and TRBJ2-7, the CDR3 gives the full variable domain: GAGVSQSPRYKVAKRGQDVALRCDPISGHVSLFWYQQALGQGPEFLTYFQNEAQLDKSGLPSDRFFAERPEGSVSTLKIQRTQQEDSAVYLCASSLTGSEQYFGPGTRLTVT.

The V call is TRBV30, the J call TRBJ2-5; 8 nucleotides match TRBD2. The CDR3 covers 15 residues. The V and J ends lost 2 bases and 2 bases, in that order; junction bases with no gene match: 7. In germline, CDR1 is GTSNPN, CDR2 SVGIG (reference sequence). CDR3 sequence (DNA): TGTGCCTGGAGTTTCGGACTAGCCTCACAAGAGACCCAGTACTTC. It yields the protein CAWSFGLASQETQYF.

The chain joins TRBV2 to TRBJ2-3; 10 bases are a match to TRBD1. From germline, CDR1 is SNHLY and CDR2 FYNNEI. Germline trimming cut 4 bases from V and 0 bases from J; bases unmatched to any gene: 4. This CDR3 has 16 residues. The CDR3, as DNA: TGTGCCAGCAGTGGGGACAGGGGTACTAGCACAGATACGCAGTATTTT. It is translated as CASSGDRGTSTDTQYF.

J is TRBJ2-2 and V is TRBV18, with a possible D match to TRBD1 (6 bases). The CDR3 consists of 17 residues. Looked up from germline, CDR1 is KGHSH and CDR2 is LQKENI. The ends were cut back, 1 base at V and 3 bases at J, with 15 bases in the middle. CDR3 amino acids: CASSPLRQGTDTGELFF. CDR3 sequence (DNA): TGTGCCAGCTCACCACTGAGGCAGGGGACGGACACCGGGGAGCTGTTTTTT.

This rearrangement joins TRBV5-6 to TRBJ2-2, with 13 nucleotides matching TRBD2. Germline V gene sequence: CDR1 SGHDT, CDR2 YYEEEE. J was trimmed by 1 base and V by 1 base; bases with no gene match: 7. This CDR3 comprises 19 residues. As DNA, the CDR3 is TGTGCCAGCAGCTTGACTGGACTAGCGGGAGTCGGGAACACCGGGGAGCTGTTTTTT. Protein product: CASSLTGLAGVGNTGELFF.

The V and J genes are TRBV12-3 or TRBV12-4 and TRBJ2-7; 7 positions agree with TRBD1. The length of the CDR3 is 12 residues. J was trimmed by 6 bases and V by 3 bases; bases with no gene match: 2. CDR3 residues: CASSFTGAEQYF. The CDR3 coding sequence is TGTGCCAGCAGTTTCACAGGGGCCGAGCAGTACTTC.